Presented here are 20 T cell receptor beta chains from one specimen sequenced in a study of blood T cell repertoires in COVID-19. The table came from immunoSEQ multiplex PCR; TCRdb's copy has only in-frame clones and leaves some out. The repertoire has tens of thousands of clones, approximately 91% of them found once; the top ten carry nearly 4%. The source material was peripheral blood. These receptors originate from a man in his 70s with acute or convalescent COVID-19.

The rearrangement uses TRBV19 and TRBJ1-3, with 8 bases lining up with TRBD1. This CDR3 is 16 amino acids long. The ends lost 8 bases at V and 5 bases at J; junction bases unmatched: 14. Germline CDR1 and CDR2: LNHDA and SQIVND (reference sequence). The CDR3 spells CASFDPRGHKRNTIYF. The CDR3 nucleotides are TGTGCCAGTTTTGACCCCAGGGGGCATAAAAGAAACACCATATATTTT.

The V call is TRBV18, the J call TRBJ1-4, with TRBD1 identical over 8 bases. The ends lost 4 bases at V and 4 bases at J; junction bases unmatched: 8. Germline assignment: CDR1 KGHSH and CDR2 LQKENI. This CDR3 contains 16 residues. As DNA, the CDR3 is TGTGCCAGCTCACACTTGACAGGGGACCGTAATGAAAAACTGTTTTTT. Residues: CASSHLTGDRNEKLFF.

This chain links TRBV7-9 with TRBJ2-7, with 8 bases matching TRBD1. Trimming cost V 5 bases and J 2 bases; bases outside gene matches: 5. The CDR3 runs to 14 residues. From germline, CDR1 is SEHNR and CDR2 FQNEAQ (reference sequence). This CDR3 is CASSPQGAPYEQYF. CDR3 DNA sequence: TGTGCCAGCAGCCCGCAGGGGGCACCCTACGAGCAGTACTTC.

The gene calls are TRBV7-2 and TRBJ2-3; 10 nucleotides line up with TRBD2. The trim removed 6 bases at V and 0 bases at J, leaving 3 bases unmatched. CDR3 length equals 15 residues. CDR1 is SGHTA and CDR2 is FQGNSA in the germline V gene. CDR3 residues: CASRTLAGSTDTQYF. The CDR3 DNA reads TGTGCCAGCAGGACACTAGCGGGGAGCACAGATACGCAGTATTTT.

About this clone itself: The sample contains more than one DNA sequence encoding this CDR3. This chain connects TRBV27 to TRBJ1-1; tentative D call: TRBD1 (6 bases). Deletions cut 3 bases from V and 6 bases from J, with 8 bases between. Germline loops: CDR1 MNHEY, CDR2 SMNVEV (reference sequence). This CDR3 contains 12 residues. The CDR3 spells CASSFRGSEAFF. Here the CDR3 DNA reads TGTGCCAGCAGTTTTAGGGGGTCTGAAGCTTTCTTT.

The chain couples TRBV11-2 to TRBJ2-5; no definite D call. Germline CDR1 and CDR2: SGHAT and FQNNGV. Trimming shortened V by 9 bases and J by 1 base, and 6 bases separated the two germline ends. This CDR3 comprises 11 residues. The CDR3 DNA follows: TGTGCCAGACCCGGCCAAGAGACCCAGTACTTC. Protein product: CARPGQETQYF.

V is TRBV29-1 and J is TRBJ2-1; tentatively, D is TRBD2 (5 bases). With 7 bases removed from V and 4 bases from J, the gap between germline ends came to 14 bases. The V gene's germline CDR1 is SQVTM and CDR2 ANQGSEA. CDR3 length: 13 residues. The CDR3 DNA reads TGCAGCGCCGAGGGAATGGGGTACAATGAGCAGTTCTTC. This sequence encodes CSAEGMGYNEQFF.

The J gene is TRBJ2-2, the V gene TRBV11-2, with 7 bases identical to TRBD1. CDR1 SGHAT and CDR2 FQNNGV come from the germline V gene. There are 15 residues in the CDR3. Trimming cost V 4 bases and J 6 bases; bases outside gene matches: 8. CDR3 DNA: TGTGCCAGCAGCTCTCTAAGAGGGGGCCCCGGGGAGCTGTTTTTT. Translation: CASSSLRGGPGELFF.

V gene TRBV3-1 (or the pseudogene TRBV3-2) combines with J gene TRBJ1-2, with D maybe TRBD1 (6 bases). The CDR3 is 16 amino acids. Germline CDR1 is LGHDT and CDR2 is YNNKEL (reference sequence). V lost 3 bases, J lost 2 bases, and 16 bases lay in between. Here the CDR3 DNA reads TGTGCCAGCAGCCAGGGAGGGGGGGCGCGCAACTATGGCTACACCTTC. Protein sequence: CASSQGGGARNYGYTF.

The V call is TRBV19, the J call TRBJ1-4; D is unresolved. This CDR3 has 15 residues. Germline V gene data show CDR1 as LNHDA and CDR2 as SQIVND (reference sequence). Trimming pared 4 bases from V and 0 bases from J, leaving 9 bases between. The CDR3 DNA reads TGTGCCAGTAGTAGTGTCGTTGCAACTAATGAAAAACTGTTTTTT. Translated: CASSSVVATNEKLFF.

This chain connects TRBV12-3 or TRBV12-4 to TRBJ1-5, with TRBD1 identical over 7 bases. This CDR3 is built from 13 residues. V shed 5 bases, J shed 4 bases, and the junction held 2 bases outside the gene matches. CDR3: CASSPGQNQPQHF. The CDR3 DNA is TGTGCCAGCAGTCCGGGACAGAATCAGCCCCAGCATTTT.

This clone has only one observation. The chain joins TRBV7-2 to TRBJ1-4, with 7 bases identical to TRBD1. Trimming took 2 bases from V and 8 from J; bases not matched to a gene: 5. The CDR3 has 14 residues. Germline loops: CDR1 SGHTA, CDR2 FQGNSA. The CDR3 coding sequence is TGTGCCAGCAGCTTACTGGGACAGTCGGAAAAACTGTTTTTT. It is translated as CASSLLGQSEKLFF.

On this clone itself: Other DNA sequences in this specimen translate into the identical CDR3. CDR3 sequence: CASSLRGGGGSYEQYF. The CDR3 coding sequence is TGTGCCAGCAGCTTACGGGGCGGGGGTGGCTCCTACGAGCAGTACTTC. This chain joins TRBV7-2 and TRBJ2-7; TRBD2 agrees at 7 bases. The CDR3 covers 16 residues. Trimming took 2 bases from V and 0 from J; bases not matched to a gene: 7. Germline V gene lookup returns CDR1 SGHTA and CDR2 FQGNSA.

This chain joins TRBV5-1 and TRBJ2-7; 11 bases map to TRBD1. The V and J ends lost 4 bases and 2 bases, in that order; junction bases with no gene match: 5. The germline V gene has CDR1 SGHRS and CDR2 YFSETQ. This CDR3 is 15 amino acids long. CDR3 protein: CASSDGTGGPYEQYF. The DNA for the CDR3 is TGCGCCAGCAGCGATGGGACAGGGGGTCCCTACGAGCAGTACTTC.

This clone was counted once. The chain couples TRBV6-5 to TRBJ2-1; 9 bases match TRBD1. The CDR3 loop spans 15 amino acids. Germline V gene lookup returns CDR1 MNHEY and CDR2 SVGAGI. Trimming removed 6 bases from V and 7 bases from J; junction bases left unmatched: 10. The CDR3 is CASRKGTGWGNEQFF. CDR3 nucleotides: TGTGCCAGCAGAAAAGGGACAGGGTGGGGAAATGAGCAGTTCTTC.

The table lists this clone with a count of one. The chain couples TRBV6-4 to TRBJ1-3; no firm D call. Trimming cost V 1 base and J 2 bases, with 24 bases left between them. The germline CDR1 and CDR2 sequences are MRHNA and SNTAGT. CDR3 length: 20 residues. The CDR3 is CASSDCPREPRHLTGNTIYF. In DNA, the CDR3 is TGTGCCAGCAGTGACTGCCCCCGGGAGCCCCGACACTTAACTGGAAACACCATATATTTT.

The chain joins TRBV4-1 to TRBJ2-7; TRBD1 is a possible D gene (6 bases). This CDR3 has 15 residues. V shed 1 base and J shed 5 bases, with 15 bases lying between them. Germline V gives CDR1 MGHRA, CDR2 YSYEKL. The CDR3 bases are TGCGCCAGCAGCCAAGGGGGGCAGGGTGGAGACGAGCAGTACTTC. It yields the protein CASSQGGQGGDEQYF.

This rearrangement joins TRBV21-1 to TRBJ1-2. TRBV21-1 is reported as a pseudogene. This CDR3 has 12 amino acids. As DNA, the CDR3 is TGTGCCAGCAGCAGTAGTTCCTGTGGCTACACCTTC. It codes for CASSSSSCGYTF.

The chain has TRBV19 and TRBJ1-5, with 9 bases lining up with TRBD1. V lost 4 bases, J lost 6 bases, and 7 bases stayed unmatched. The germline V gene has CDR1 LNHDA and CDR2 SQIVND (reference sequence). This CDR3 region has 15 residues. The CDR3 loop reads CASSTGQGRVQPQHF. CDR3 DNA: TGTGCCAGTAGTACTGGACAGGGGAGGGTTCAGCCCCAGCATTTT.

The CDR3 sequence: CAAKRWGGRVNQPQHF. Written as DNA, the CDR3 is TGTGCCGCCAAGCGGTGGGGGGGAAGAGTCAATCAGCCCCAGCATTTT. This chain joins TRBV19 and TRBJ1-5, with a tentative D call TRBD1 (5 bases). The CDR3 has 16 amino acids. CDR1 is LNHDA and CDR2 is SQIVND in the germline V gene (reference sequence). Trimming cost V 11 bases and J 3 bases, with 23 bases left between them.